This TCR beta chain was profiled in a study of T-cell reconstitution after alpha-beta-depleted transplantation in children. Library preparation (for TCRbeta) was performed with unique molecular identifiers. Each CDR3 protein is one row after TCRdb ran MiXCR on the PCR reads. Seen here are about 980,000 distinct CDR3 sequences, 25% to 30% observed once, and the top ten hold more than 25%. Study findings and constraints: From surviving recipient T cells and thymic progenitors came the high day-60 TCRbeta diversity observed in some patients.

CDR3 length: 13 amino acids. V shed 2 bases, J shed 5 bases, and the junction held 4 bases outside the gene matches. CDR1 DFQATT and CDR2 SNEGSKA come from the germline V gene (reference sequence). Only a few counts were recorded for this clonotype. Its antigen is unknown. This specimen was PBMCs, mostly from graft donor cells, taken 360 days after TCRalphabeta/CD19-depleted stem cell transplant. This clonotype was sampled from a boy in the first two years of life who had a stem cell transplant for SCID, so the T cells may come from the graft donor. The V call is TRBV20-1, the J call TRBJ1-1; TRBD1 aligns across 8 bases. The CDR3 loop reads CSARQGAGTEAFF. The CDR3 region has the DNA TGCAGTGCTAGACAGGGGGCGGGTACTGAAGCTTTCTTT.